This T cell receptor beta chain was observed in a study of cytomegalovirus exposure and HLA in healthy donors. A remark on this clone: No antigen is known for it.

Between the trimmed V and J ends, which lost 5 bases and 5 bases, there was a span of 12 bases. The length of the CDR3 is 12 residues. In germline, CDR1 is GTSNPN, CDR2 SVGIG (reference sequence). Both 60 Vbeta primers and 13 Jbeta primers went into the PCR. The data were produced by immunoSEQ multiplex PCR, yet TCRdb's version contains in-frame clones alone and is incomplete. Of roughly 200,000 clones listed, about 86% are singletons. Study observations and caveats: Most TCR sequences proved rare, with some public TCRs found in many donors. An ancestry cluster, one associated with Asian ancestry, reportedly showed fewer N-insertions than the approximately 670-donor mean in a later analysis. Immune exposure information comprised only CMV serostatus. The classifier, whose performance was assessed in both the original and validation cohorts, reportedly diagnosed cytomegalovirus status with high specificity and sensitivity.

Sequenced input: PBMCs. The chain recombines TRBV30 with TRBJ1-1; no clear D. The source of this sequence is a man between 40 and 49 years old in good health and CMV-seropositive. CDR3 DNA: TGTGCCTGGGGCCCGGGAGTGACTGAAGCTTTCTTT. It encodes CAWGPGVTEAFF. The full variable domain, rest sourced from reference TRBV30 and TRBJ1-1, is SQTIHQWPATLVQPVGSPLSLECTVEGTSNPNLYWYRQAAGRGLQLLFYSVGIGQISSEVPQNLSASRPQDRQFILSSKKLLLSDSGFYLCAWGPGVTEAFFGQGTRLTVV.